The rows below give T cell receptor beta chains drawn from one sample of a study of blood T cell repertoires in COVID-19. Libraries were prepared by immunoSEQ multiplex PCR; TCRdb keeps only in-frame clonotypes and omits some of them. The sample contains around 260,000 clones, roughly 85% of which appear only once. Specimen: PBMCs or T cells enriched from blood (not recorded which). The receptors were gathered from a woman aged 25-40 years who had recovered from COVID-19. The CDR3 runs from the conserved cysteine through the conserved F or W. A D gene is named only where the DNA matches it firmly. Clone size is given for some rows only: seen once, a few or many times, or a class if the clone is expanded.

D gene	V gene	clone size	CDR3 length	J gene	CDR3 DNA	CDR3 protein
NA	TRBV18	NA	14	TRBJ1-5	TGTGCCAGCGGGGCCGAACAGGGAAATCAGCCCCAGCATTTT	CASGAEQGNQPQHF
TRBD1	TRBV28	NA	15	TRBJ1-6	TGTGCCAGCAGGAGCCGGGACAGGGGCTATTCACCCCTCCACTTT	CASRSRDRGYSPLHF
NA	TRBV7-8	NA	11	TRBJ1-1	TGTGCCAGCAGCTCGGGAGGGAGTACTTTCTTT	CASSSGGSTFF
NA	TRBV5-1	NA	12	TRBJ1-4	TGCGCCAGCAGCTCAACAGGGGAAAAACTGTTTTTT	CASSSTGEKLFF
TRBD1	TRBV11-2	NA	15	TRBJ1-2	TGTGCCAGCAGCTTAGGTCGGGGACAGGCCCATGGCTACACCTTC	CASSLGRGQAHGYTF
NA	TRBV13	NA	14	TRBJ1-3	TGTGCCAGCAGCTCAACGGGGACTGGAAACACCATATATTTT	CASSSTGTGNTIYF
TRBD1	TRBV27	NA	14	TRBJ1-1	TGTGCCAGTCTTCGAACAGGGGTGGTCACTGAAGCTTTCTTT	CASLRTGVVTEAFF
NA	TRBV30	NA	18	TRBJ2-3	TGTGCCTGGAGTGCGGACTTTGGACCGCGCGTGACCAGAGATACGCAGTATTTT	CAWSADFGPRVTRDTQYF
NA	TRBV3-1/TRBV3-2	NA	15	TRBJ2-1	TGTGCCAGCAGCCAAGGAGGCCCCGCCTACAATGAGCAGTTCTTC	CASSQGGPAYNEQFF
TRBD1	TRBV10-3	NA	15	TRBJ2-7	TGTGCCATCAGTGATCGACAGGGCCCTACCTACGAGCAGTACTTC	CAISDRQGPTYEQYF
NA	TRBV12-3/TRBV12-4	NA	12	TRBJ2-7	TGTGCCAGCAGCAGGACAGTCTACGAGCAGTACTTC	CASSRTVYEQYF
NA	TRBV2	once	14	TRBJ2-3	TGTGCCAGCAGGGCCAGGGGGGGCACAGATACGCAGTATTTT	CASRARGGTDTQYF
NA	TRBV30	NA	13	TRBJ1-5	TGTGCCTGGAGCAGTGGGCACAATCAGCCCCAGCATTTT	CAWSSGHNQPQHF
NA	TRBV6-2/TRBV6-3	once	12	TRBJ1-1	TGTGCCAGCAGTCGTCCCGGGGGTGAAGCTTTCTTT	CASSRPGGEAFF
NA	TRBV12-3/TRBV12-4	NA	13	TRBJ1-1	TGTGCCAGCAGCCCAGCGGGGGGGACTGAAGCTTTCTTT	CASSPAGGTEAFF
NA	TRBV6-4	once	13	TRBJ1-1	TGTGCCAGCAGAACAACAGGGAATCCCCAAGCTTTCTTT	CASRTTGNPQAFF
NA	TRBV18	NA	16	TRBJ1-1	TGTGCCAGCTCATCAAGGGGGTCGAAGGAAAACACTGAAGCTTTCTTT	CASSSRGSKENTEAFF
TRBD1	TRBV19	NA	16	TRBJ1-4	TGTGCCAGTAGTATACAGGGGGGACAGAGAAATGAAAAACTGTTTTTT	CASSIQGGQRNEKLFF
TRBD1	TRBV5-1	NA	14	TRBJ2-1	TGCGCCAGCAGCCTCGGGACAGGGGGGAATGAGCAGTTCTTC	CASSLGTGGNEQFF
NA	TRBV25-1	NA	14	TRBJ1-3	TGTGCCAGCGGCGGACATTCCCAGGAGAACACCATATATTTT	CASGGHSQENTIYF
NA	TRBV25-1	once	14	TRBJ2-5	TGTGCCAGCAGTGAATATGGACACAAAGAGACCCAGTACTTC	CASSEYGHKETQYF
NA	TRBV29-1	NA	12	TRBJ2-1	TGCAGCGTCTGGAGGTCCTACAATGAGCAGTTCTTC	CSVWRSYNEQFF
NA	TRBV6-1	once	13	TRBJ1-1	TGTGCCAGCAGTGAATTCAGGGCAGAAAAAGCTTTCTTT	CASSEFRAEKAFF
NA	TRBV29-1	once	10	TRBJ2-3	TGCAGCGTTGAGGACGGGGGTTGGTATTTT	CSVEDGGWYF
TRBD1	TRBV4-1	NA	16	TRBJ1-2	TGCGCCAGCAGCCAGCAACTCCGGGACAGAATTGATGGCTACACCTTC	CASSQQLRDRIDGYTF
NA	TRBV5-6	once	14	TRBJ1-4	TGTGCCAGCAGCCACAGGGCGTTTAATGAAAAACTGTTTTTT	CASSHRAFNEKLFF
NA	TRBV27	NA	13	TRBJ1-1	TGTGCCAGCAGTTTAGAGGGGGACACTGAAGCTTTCTTT	CASSLEGDTEAFF
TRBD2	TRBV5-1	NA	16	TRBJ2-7	TGCGCCAGCAGGTTCTCCCCCCGCGGGAGGGCTTACGAGCAGTACTTC	CASRFSPRGRAYEQYF
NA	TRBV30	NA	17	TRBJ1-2	TGTGCCTGGAGTGGCCCGGGAAATATTATCCCGCTCGGTGGCTACACCTTC	CAWSGPGNIIPLGGYTF
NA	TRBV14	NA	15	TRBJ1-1	TGTGCCAGCAGCCAAAAGAGGGCCTTGAACACTGAAGCTTTCTTT	CASSQKRALNTEAFF
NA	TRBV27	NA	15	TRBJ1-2	TGTGCCAGCAGAACAACAGTAAGGCACGACTATGGCTACACCTTC	CASRTTVRHDYGYTF
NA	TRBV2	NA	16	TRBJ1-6	TGTGCCAGCACTGACCGAGGCGGGACCTATAATTCACCCCTCCACTTT	CASTDRGGTYNSPLHF
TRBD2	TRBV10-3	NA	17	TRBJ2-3	TGTGCCATCACGAGGGTGACTAGCGGGGGAATATCTGATACGCAGTATTTT	CAITRVTSGGISDTQYF
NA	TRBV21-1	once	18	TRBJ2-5	TGTGCCAGCAGCCTACAGGGACAGGGGGCGACCTCGGTAGAGACCCAGTACTTC	CASSLQGQGATSVETQYF
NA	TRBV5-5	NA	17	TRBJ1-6	TGTGCCAGCAGCTTGTCCTCCATGTTAAGGGGAAATTCACCCCTCCACTTT	CASSLSSMLRGNSPLHF
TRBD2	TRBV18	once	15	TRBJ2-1	TGTGCCAGCTCACCCTTAGCGGGGGATTACAATGAGCAGTTCTTC	CASSPLAGDYNEQFF
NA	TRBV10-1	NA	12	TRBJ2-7	TGCGCCAGCAGTGACGACCTGAGGGAGCAGTACTTC	CASSDDLREQYF
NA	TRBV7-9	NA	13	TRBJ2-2	TGTGCCAGCAGCTTAACGGACACCGGGGAGCTGTTTTTT	CASSLTDTGELFF
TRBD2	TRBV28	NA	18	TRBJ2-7	TGTGCCAGCAGTTTAATTGGGGCTAGCGGAGGGAGCTCCTACGAGCAGTACTTC	CASSLIGASGGSSYEQYF
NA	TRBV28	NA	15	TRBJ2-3	TGTGCCAGCAGTTCTCGACAGGTTAGCACAGATACGCAGTATTTT	CASSSRQVSTDTQYF
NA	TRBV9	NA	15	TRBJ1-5	TGTGCCAGCAGCGTACGAGGAGGGAGCAATCAGCCCCAGCATTTT	CASSVRGGSNQPQHF
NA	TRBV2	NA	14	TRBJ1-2	TGTGCCAGCAGTGAAGAGTGGGCAGCCTATGGCTACACCTTC	CASSEEWAAYGYTF
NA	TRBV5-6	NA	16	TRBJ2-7	TGTGCCAGCAGCTTTTCCGGGAAGGCAGTATGGTACGAGCAGTACTTC	CASSFSGKAVWYEQYF
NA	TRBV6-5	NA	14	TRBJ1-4	TGTGCCAGCAGGGAGACCCCGTCCGGCGGAAAACTGTTTTTT	CASRETPSGGKLFF
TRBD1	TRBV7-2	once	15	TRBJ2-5	TGTGCCAGCAGCCACCAGACAGGGCCCCAAGAGACCCAGTACTTC	CASSHQTGPQETQYF
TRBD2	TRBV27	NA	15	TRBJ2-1	TGTGCCAGCAGTTTCCAGCGGGAGTATGGCAATGAGCAGTTCTTC	CASSFQREYGNEQFF
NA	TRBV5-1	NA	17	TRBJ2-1	TGCGCCAGCAGCTTGGACATCTTGGAGCGAGGCGGCAATGAGCAGTTCTTC	CASSLDILERGGNEQFF
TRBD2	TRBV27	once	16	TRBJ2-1	TGTGCCAGCAGTTTAGGGACTAGCCTTAAAAACAATGAGCAGTTCTTC	CASSLGTSLKNNEQFF
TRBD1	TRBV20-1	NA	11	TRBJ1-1	TGCAGTGCTCTTACAGGGGTTGAAGCTTTCTTT	CSALTGVEAFF
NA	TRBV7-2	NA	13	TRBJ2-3	TGTGCCAGCAGCTTAAAATCAGGGGATACGCAGTATTTT	CASSLKSGDTQYF
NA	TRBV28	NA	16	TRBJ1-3	TGTGCCAGCAGTTTATCATTGAGACTCGGTGGAAACACCATATATTTT	CASSLSLRLGGNTIYF
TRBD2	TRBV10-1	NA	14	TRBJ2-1	TGCGCCAGCAGTGACTCGGGGGGGGAGGCTGAGCAGTTCTTC	CASSDSGGEAEQFF
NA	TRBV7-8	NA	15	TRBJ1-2	TGTGCCAGCAGCCCCCTGGGGAGAACTAACTATGGCTACACCTTC	CASSPLGRTNYGYTF
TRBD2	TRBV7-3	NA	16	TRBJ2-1	TGTGCCAGCAGCCGGATAGCGGGAGGGTCGGTCAATGAGCAGTTCTTC	CASSRIAGGSVNEQFF